The clone carrying this T cell receptor (beta chain) was detected once. In the original analysis: Amplification of reference gene primers provided the estimated nucleated cell counts. The protocol was immunoSEQ multiplex PCR, while the TCRdb copy is restricted to in-frame clones and leaves out a portion. V and J calls plus clone size are reproduced from that table; the DNA served to infer D and trimming. Among some 190,000 clones listed, roughly 86% were seen once. The sample is drawn from a study of blood T cell repertoires in COVID-19. The V gene lost 2 bases and the J gene lost 4 bases, with 16 bases spanning the gap. Germline V CDR1 and CDR2: MNHEY, SVGAGI. This CDR3 is 16 amino acids long.

The sample consisted of PBMCs or T cells enriched from blood (not recorded which). V gene TRBV6-5 combines with J gene TRBJ2-3; weak D call: TRBD1 (5 bases). This TCR derives from a man aged 40-55 years with acute COVID-19. The CDR3 DNA follows: TGTGCCAGCAGTTACGGGTCGGGCAGGGCGGCAGATACGCAGTATTTT. It codes for CASSYGSGRAADTQYF.